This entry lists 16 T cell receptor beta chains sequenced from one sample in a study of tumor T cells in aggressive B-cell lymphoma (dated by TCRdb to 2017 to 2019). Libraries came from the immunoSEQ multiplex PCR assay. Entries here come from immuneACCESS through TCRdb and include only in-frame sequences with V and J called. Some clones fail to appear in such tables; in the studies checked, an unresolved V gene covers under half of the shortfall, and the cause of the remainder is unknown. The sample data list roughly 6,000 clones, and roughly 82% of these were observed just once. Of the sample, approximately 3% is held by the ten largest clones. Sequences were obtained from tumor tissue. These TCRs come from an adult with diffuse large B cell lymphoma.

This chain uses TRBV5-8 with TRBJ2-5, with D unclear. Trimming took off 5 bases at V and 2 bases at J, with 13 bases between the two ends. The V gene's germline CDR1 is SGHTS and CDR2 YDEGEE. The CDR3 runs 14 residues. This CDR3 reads CASSFVPGQETQYF. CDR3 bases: TGTGCCAGCAGTTTTGTACCAGGTCAAGAGACCCAGTACTTC.

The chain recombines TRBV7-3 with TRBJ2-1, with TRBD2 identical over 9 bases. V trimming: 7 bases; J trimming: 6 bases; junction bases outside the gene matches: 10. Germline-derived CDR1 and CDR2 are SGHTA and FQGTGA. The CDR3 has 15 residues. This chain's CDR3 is CASTPSSGSSNEQFF. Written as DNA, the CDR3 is TGTGCCAGCACCCCGAGTAGCGGGAGTAGCAATGAGCAGTTCTTC.

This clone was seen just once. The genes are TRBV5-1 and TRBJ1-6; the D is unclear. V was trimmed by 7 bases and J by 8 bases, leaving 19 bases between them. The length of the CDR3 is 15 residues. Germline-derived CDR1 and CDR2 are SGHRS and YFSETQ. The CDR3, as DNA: TGCGCCAGCGCACCGGGCGGGGATCCCTATTCACCCCTCCACTTT. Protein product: CASAPGGDPYSPLHF.

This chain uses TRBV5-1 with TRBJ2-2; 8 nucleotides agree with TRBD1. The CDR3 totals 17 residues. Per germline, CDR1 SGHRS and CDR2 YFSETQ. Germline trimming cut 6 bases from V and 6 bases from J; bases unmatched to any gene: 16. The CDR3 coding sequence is TGCGCCAGCACACGAACGGCAGGGGGCGCTTGGTCCGGGGAGCTGTTTTTT. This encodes CASTRTAGGAWSGELFF.

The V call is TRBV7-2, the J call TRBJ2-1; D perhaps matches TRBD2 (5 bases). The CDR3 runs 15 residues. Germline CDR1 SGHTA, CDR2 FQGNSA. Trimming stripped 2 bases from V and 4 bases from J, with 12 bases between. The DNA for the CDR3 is TGTGCCAGCAGCTTAAACGGGAATAGTTACAATGAGCAGTTCTTC. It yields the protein CASSLNGNSYNEQFF. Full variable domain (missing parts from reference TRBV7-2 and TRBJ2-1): GAGVSQSPSNKVTEKGKDVELRCDPISGHTALYWYRQSLGQGLEFLIYFQGNSAPDKSGLPSDRFSAERTGGSVSTLTIQRTQQEDSAVYLCASSLNGNSYNEQFFGPGTRLTVL.

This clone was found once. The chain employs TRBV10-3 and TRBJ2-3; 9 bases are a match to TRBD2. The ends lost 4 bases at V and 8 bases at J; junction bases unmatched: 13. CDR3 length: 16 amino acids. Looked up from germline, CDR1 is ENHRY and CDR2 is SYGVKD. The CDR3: CAISVSASGNRGTQYF. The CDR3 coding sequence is TGTGCCATCAGTGTATCAGCTAGCGGGAACAGAGGTACGCAGTATTTT.

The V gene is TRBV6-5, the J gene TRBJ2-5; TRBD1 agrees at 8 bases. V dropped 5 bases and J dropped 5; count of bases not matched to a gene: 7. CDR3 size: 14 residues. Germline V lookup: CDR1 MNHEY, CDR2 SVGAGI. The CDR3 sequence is CASSQDRGRETQYF. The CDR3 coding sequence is TGTGCCAGCAGTCAAGACAGGGGAAGGGAGACCCAGTACTTC.

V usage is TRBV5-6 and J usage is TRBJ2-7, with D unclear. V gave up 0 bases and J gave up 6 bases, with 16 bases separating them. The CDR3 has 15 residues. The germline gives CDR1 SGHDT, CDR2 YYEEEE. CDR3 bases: TGTGCCAGCAGCTTGGGGTCCCTACAAAGGAGCGAGCAGTACTTC. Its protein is CASSLGSLQRSEQYF.

The CDR3 loop is CASSTGLAGDYNEQFF. The CDR3 nucleotides are TGTGCCAGCAGCACGGGACTAGCGGGGGATTACAATGAGCAGTTCTTC. The rearrangement joins TRBV5-6 to TRBJ2-1, with 14 bases that match TRBD2. This CDR3 has 16 residues. Germline trimming cut 4 bases from V and 4 bases from J; bases unmatched to any gene: 4. Germline V gene sequence: CDR1 SGHDT, CDR2 YYEEEE.

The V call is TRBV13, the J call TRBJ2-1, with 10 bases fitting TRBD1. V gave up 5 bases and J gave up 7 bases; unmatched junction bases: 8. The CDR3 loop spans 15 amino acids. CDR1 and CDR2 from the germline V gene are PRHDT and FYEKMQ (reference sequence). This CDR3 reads CASSDGTGVTNEQFF. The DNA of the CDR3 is TGTGCCAGCAGCGATGGGACAGGGGTGACAAATGAGCAGTTCTTC.

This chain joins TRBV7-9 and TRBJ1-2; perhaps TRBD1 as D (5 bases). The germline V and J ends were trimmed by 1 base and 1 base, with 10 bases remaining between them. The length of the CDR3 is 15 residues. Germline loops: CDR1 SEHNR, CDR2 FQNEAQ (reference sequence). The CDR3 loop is CASSLVWGHNYGYTF. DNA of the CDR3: TGTGCCAGCAGCTTAGTCTGGGGCCATAACTATGGCTACACCTTC.

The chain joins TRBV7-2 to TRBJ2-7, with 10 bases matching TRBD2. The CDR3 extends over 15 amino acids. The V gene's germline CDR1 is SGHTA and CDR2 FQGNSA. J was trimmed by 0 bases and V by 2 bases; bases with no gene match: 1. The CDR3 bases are TGTGCCAGCAGCTTAAGGACTAGCGGCTCCTACGAGCAGTACTTC. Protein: CASSLRTSGSYEQYF.

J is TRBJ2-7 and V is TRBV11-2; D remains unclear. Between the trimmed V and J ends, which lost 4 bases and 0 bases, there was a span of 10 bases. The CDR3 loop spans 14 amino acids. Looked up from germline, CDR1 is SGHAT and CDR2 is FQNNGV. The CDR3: CASSSLAFSYEQYF. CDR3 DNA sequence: TGTGCCAGCAGCTCCTTGGCCTTCTCCTACGAGCAGTACTTC.

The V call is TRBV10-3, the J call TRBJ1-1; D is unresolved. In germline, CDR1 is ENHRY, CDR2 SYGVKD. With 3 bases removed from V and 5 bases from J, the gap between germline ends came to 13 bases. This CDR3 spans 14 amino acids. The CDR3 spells CAISDSDPRTEAFF. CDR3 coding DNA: TGTGCCATCAGTGACAGTGACCCGAGGACTGAAGCTTTCTTT.

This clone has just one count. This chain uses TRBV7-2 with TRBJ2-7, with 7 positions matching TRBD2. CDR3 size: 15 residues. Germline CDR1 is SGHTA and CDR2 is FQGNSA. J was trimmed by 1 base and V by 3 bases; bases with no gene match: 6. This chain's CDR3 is CASSFSGGASYEQYF. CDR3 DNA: TGTGCCAGCAGCTTTTCGGGAGGCGCATCCTACGAGCAGTACTTC. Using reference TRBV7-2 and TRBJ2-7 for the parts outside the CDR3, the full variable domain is GAGVSQSPSNKVTEKGKDVELRCDPISGHTALYWYRQSLGQGLEFLIYFQGNSAPDKSGLPSDRFSAERTGGSVSTLTIQRTQQEDSAVYLCASSFSGGASYEQYFGPGTRLTVT.

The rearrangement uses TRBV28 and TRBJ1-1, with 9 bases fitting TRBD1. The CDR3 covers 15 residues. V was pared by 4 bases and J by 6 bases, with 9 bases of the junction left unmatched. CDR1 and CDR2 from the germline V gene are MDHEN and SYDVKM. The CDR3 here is CASSSPTGGRAEAFF. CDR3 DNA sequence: TGTGCCAGCAGTTCCCCGACAGGGGGTCGCGCTGAAGCTTTCTTT.